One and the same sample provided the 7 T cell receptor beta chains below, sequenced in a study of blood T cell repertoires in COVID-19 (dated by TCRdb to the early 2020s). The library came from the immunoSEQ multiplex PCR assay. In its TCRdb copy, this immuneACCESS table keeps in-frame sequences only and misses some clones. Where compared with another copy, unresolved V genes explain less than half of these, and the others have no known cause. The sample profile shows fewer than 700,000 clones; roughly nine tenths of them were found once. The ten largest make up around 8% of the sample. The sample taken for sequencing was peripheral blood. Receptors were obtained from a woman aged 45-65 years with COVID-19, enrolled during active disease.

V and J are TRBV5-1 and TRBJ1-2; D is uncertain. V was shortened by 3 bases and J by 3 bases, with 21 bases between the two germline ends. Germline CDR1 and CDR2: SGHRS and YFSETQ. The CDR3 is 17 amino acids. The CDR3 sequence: CASSSTLISGVYYGYTF. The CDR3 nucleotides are TGCGCCAGCAGCTCTACTCTAATCAGCGGGGTGTACTATGGCTACACCTTC.

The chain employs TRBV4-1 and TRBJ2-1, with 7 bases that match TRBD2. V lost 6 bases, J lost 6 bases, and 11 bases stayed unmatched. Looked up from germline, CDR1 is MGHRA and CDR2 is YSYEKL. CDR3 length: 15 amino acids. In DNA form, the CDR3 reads TGCGCCAGCAGGGGGGAGGGAGGTAGCGGCAATGAGCAGTTCTTC. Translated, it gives CASRGEGGSGNEQFF.

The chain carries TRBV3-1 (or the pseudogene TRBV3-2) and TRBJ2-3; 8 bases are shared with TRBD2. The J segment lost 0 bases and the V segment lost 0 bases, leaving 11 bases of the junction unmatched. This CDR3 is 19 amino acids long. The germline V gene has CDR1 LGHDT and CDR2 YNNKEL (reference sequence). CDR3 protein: CASSQDLPGSGGSTDTQYF. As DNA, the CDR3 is TGTGCCAGCAGCCAAGATCTCCCGGGGAGCGGGGGAAGCACAGATACGCAGTATTTT.

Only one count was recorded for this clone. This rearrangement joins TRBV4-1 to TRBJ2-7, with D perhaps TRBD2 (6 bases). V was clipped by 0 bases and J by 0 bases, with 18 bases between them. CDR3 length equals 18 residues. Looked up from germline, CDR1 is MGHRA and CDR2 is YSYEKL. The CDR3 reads CASSQDRRTGGASYEQYF. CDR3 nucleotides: TGCGCCAGCAGCCAAGACCGCCGAACTGGCGGGGCCTCCTACGAGCAGTACTTC.

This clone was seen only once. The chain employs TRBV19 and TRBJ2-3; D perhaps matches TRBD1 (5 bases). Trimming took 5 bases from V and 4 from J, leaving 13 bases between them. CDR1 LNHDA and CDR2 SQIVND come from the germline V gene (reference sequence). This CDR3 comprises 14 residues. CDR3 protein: CASSPQGGSDTQYF. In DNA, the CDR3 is TGTGCCAGTAGTCCCCAGGGTGGGTCAGATACGCAGTATTTT.

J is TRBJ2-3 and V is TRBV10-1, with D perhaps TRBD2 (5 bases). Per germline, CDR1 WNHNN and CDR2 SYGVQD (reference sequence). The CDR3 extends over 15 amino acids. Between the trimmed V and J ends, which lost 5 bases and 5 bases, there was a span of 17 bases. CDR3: CASSWALGEGDTQYF. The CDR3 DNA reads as TGCGCCAGCAGTTGGGCCCTCGGGGAAGGAGATACGCAGTATTTT.

In nucleotides, the CDR3 is TGTGCCTGGAAACAGAGCACCGGGGAGCTGTTTTTT. Translating gives CAWKQSTGELFF. This chain connects TRBV30 to TRBJ2-2, with unresolved D. From germline, CDR1 is GTSNPN and CDR2 SVGIG (reference sequence). The CDR3 runs to 12 residues. Trimming cost V 4 bases and J 4 bases, with 7 bases left between them.